The source of this T cell receptor (beta chain) is a study of beta chain features in type 1 diabetes. As for this clone: Antigen: not known.

Expressed TCRB transcripts were sequenced, since all the RNA that had been isolated was reverse transcribed. The table came from immunoSEQ multiplex PCR; TCRdb's copy has only in-frame clones and leaves some out. The sample gives 200,000 to 300,000 clones, about a fifth of which show up once; 0.028% is in the top ten. V was pared by 9 bases and J by 4 bases, with 9 bases of the junction left unmatched. Germline CDR1 reads LNHDA; CDR2 reads SQIVND (reference sequence). The CDR3 has 14 residues. Whole-study findings and limits: Fewer junction insertions and more nucleotide deletions appeared in type 1 diabetes patients. TCRB rearrangement may or may not be influenced by HLA type; here this remained unresolved. Among patients with Type 1 diabetes, TCRB CDR3s were moderately but significantly shorter in every one of the four CD4+ subsets.

This sequence was found in a middle-aged woman with type 1 diabetes. The sequenced sample was naive CD4+ T cells from blood. The genes are TRBV19 and TRBJ2-3; 8 bases are shared with TRBD2. This CDR3 reads CASGGSGIADTQYF. DNA of the CDR3: TGTGCCAGCGGGGGTAGCGGGATCGCAGATACGCAGTATTTT.